The 18 T cell receptor beta chains reported below all come from one sample, sequenced in a study of T cells in Graves' hyperthyroidism and ophthalmopathy. Using RNA transcripts as the source, TCR beta CDR3 regions were amplified. With the HTBI primer set, the TCR CDR3 went through a first round of RT-PCR. TCRdb re-derived calls from the multiplex PCR reads in MiXCR, one entry per CDR3 protein. The sample holds about 330,000 distinct CDR3 sequences; approximately 13% are singletons and the top ten take 34%. The sample taken for sequencing was blood. Receptor source: a woman aged 35 to 49 with Graves' ophthalmopathy.

At least ten counts were recorded for this clonotype. This chain links TRBV19 with TRBJ1-1, with D unresolved. Trimming stripped 3 bases from V and 4 bases from J, with 18 bases between. CDR1 LNHDA and CDR2 SQIVND come from the germline V gene (reference sequence). The CDR3 consists of 16 residues. As DNA, the CDR3 is TGTGCCAGTAGTATGAGTGGGTTAGGCGCGGTCACTGAAGCTTTCTTT. This sequence encodes CASSMSGLGAVTEAFF.

The chain combines TRBV7-8 with TRBJ1-5; no firm D call. Per germline, CDR1 SGHVS and CDR2 FQNEAQ. The CDR3 is 13 residues long. Between the trimmed V and J ends, which lost 4 bases and 4 bases, there was a span of 8 bases. The CDR3 reads CASSSDLNQPQHF. In nucleotides, the CDR3 is TGTGCCAGCAGCTCGGACCTGAATCAGCCCCAGCATTTT.

This clonotype was seen repeatedly, ten times or more. The J gene is TRBJ1-1, the V gene TRBV20-1; a possible D gene is TRBD1 (6 bases). V was pared by 2 bases and J by 7 bases, with 14 bases between. Germline V lookup: CDR1 DFQATT, CDR2 SNEGSKA (reference sequence). The CDR3 runs 13 residues. The CDR3 reads CSARYAGVGEAFF. Written as DNA, the CDR3 is TGCAGTGCTAGATATGCAGGGGTGGGTGAAGCTTTCTTT.

This clonotype was detected a few times. This rearrangement joins TRBV24-1 to TRBJ2-3, with a tentative D call TRBD2 (6 bases). V was trimmed by 4 bases and J by 2 bases, leaving 15 bases between them. This CDR3 contains 16 residues. Looked up from germline, CDR1 is KGHDR and CDR2 is SFDVKD. The CDR3 DNA is TGTGCCACCAGTGAAGGGGACTCCTATAACACAGATACGCAGTATTTT. Translation gives CATSEGDSYNTDTQYF.

The CDR3 reads CASSPPFGASTDTQYF. The CDR3 region has the DNA TGTGCCAGCAGCCCCCCGTTTGGGGCGAGCACAGATACGCAGTATTTT. The rearrangement joins TRBV7-9 to TRBJ2-3, with D possibly TRBD1 on 5 matching bases. Germline CDR1 SEHNR, CDR2 FQNEAQ (reference sequence). The CDR3 contains 16 residues. Trimming removed 5 bases at V and 0 bases at J, with 15 bases between. Variable domain in full (rest from reference TRBV7-9 and TRBJ2-3): DTGVSQNPRHKITKRGQNVTFRCDPISEHNRLYWYRQTLGQGPEFLTYFQNEAQLEKSRLLSDRFSAERPKGSFSTLEIQRTEQGDSAMYLCASSPPFGASTDTQYFGPGTRLTVL.

This clonotype has at least ten counts. The chain has TRBV9 and TRBJ1-1, with D tentatively TRBD1 (6 bases). CDR1 is SGDLS, CDR2 YYNGEE, per germline. The ends were cut back, 3 bases at V and 3 bases at J, with 18 bases in the middle. The CDR3 loop spans 16 amino acids. The CDR3: CASSARMVSGDTEAFF. CDR3 sequence (DNA): TGTGCCAGCAGCGCGAGAATGGTTTCAGGGGACACTGAAGCTTTCTTT.

This clonotype was counted a few times. This chain connects TRBV20-1 to TRBJ1-2; D is undetermined. The germline V and J ends were trimmed by 7 bases and 3 bases, with 12 bases remaining between them. Germline lookup yields CDR1 DFQATT and CDR2 SNEGSKA (reference sequence). The CDR3 covers 12 residues. CDR3 coding DNA: TGCAGTGTCCCATTGACACACTATGGCTACACCTTC. Protein: CSVPLTHYGYTF.

In its sample, this clonotype was seen many times. The CDR3 DNA reads as TGTGCCAGCAGCCTTGAGGCCACGAACACTGAAGCTTTCTTT. This gives the protein CASSLEATNTEAFF. V usage is TRBV3-1 and J usage is TRBJ1-1; D uncertain. Germline V gene sequence: CDR1 LGHDT, CDR2 YNNKEL (reference sequence). There are 14 residues in the CDR3. V was clipped by 4 bases and J by 1 base, with 10 bases between them.

This clonotype showed up many times. Germline is not matched at one junction end, which may reflect a read error. This rearrangement joins TRBV12-3 or TRBV12-4 to TRBJ2-1; maybe TRBD2 (5 bases). This CDR3 has 16 residues. CDR3 residues: CASSLARLVSYNEQFF. CDR3 nucleotide sequence: TGTGCCAGCAGCTTAGCGCGGCTAGTCTCCTACAATGAGCAGTTCTTC.

This clonotype showed up many times. The chain is built from TRBV12-3 or TRBV12-4 and TRBJ1-2; a possible D gene is TRBD1 (6 bases). The CDR3 has 14 residues. V lost 5 bases and J 2 bases, leaving 12 bases between the germline ends. The CDR3 DNA sequence: TGTGCCAGCAGTAACCGACAGGTGAACTATGGCTACACCTTC. Translated, it gives CASSNRQVNYGYTF.

This chain joins TRBV27 and TRBJ1-6; possible D gene TRBD1, 5 bases. The V gene lost 6 bases and the J gene lost 5 bases, with 11 bases spanning the gap. Germline CDR1 and CDR2: MNHEY and SMNVEV (reference sequence). This CDR3 contains 14 residues. As DNA, the CDR3 is TGTGCCAGCAGCTTTGACAGTGATAATTCACCCCTCCACTTT. It translates to CASSFDSDNSPLHF.

There are many counts of this clonotype. V usage is TRBV10-3 and J usage is TRBJ2-1; no definite D call. The germline V and J ends were trimmed by 0 bases and 1 base, with 7 bases remaining between them. The CDR3 sequence is 15 residues long. The germline V gene has CDR1 ENHRY and CDR2 SYGVKD. Here the CDR3 reads CAISESENSYNEQFF. CDR3 bases: TGTGCCATCAGTGAGTCGGAGAATTCCTACAATGAGCAGTTCTTC.

The chain uses TRBV25-1 and TRBJ1-1, with a tentative D call TRBD1 (5 bases). V was pared by 5 bases and J by 3 bases, with 10 bases between. Germline CDR1 reads MGHDK; CDR2 reads SYGVNS. The CDR3 is 13 residues long. The CDR3 DNA reads TGTGCCAGCAGTCCCCGGGGGTACACTGAAGCTTTCTTT. It codes for CASSPRGYTEAFF.

This clonotype was observed a handful of times. V usage is TRBV4-2 and J usage is TRBJ1-5; 7 bases agree with TRBD1. This CDR3 is 15 amino acids long. CDR1 is LGHNA, CDR2 YNFKEQ, per germline. The J segment lost 5 bases and the V segment lost 1 base, leaving 5 bases of the junction unmatched. The CDR3 reads CASSQGRQGHQPQHF. CDR3 in DNA: TGTGCCAGCAGCCAAGGCCGACAGGGCCATCAGCCCCAGCATTTT.

There are many counts of this clonotype. V and J are TRBV6-1 and TRBJ2-3; a weak D match, TRBD2 (5 bases). Trimming removed 7 bases from V and 2 bases from J, with 13 bases in between. Germline V gives CDR1 MNHNS, CDR2 SASEGT. CDR3 length equals 14 residues. The CDR3 here is CASTKRTATDTQYF. The CDR3 nucleotides read TGTGCCAGCACCAAGAGGACTGCCACAGATACGCAGTATTTT.

Worth noting for this clonotype: This may be a read error, as it is one base from a much larger clone. The chain combines TRBV28 with TRBJ1-6; 9 positions agree with TRBD1. CDR3 length: 17 amino acids. CDR1 is MDHEN and CDR2 is SYDVKM in the germline V gene. The CDR3 nucleotides are TGTACCAGCAGTTTATATGGGACAGGGTACCCAAATTCACCCCTCCACTTT. Its translation: CTSSLYGTGYPNSPLHF.

J is TRBJ2-3 and V is TRBV5-1; no definite D call. Germline values: CDR1 SGHRS, CDR2 YFSETQ. V was clipped by 4 bases and J by 6 bases, with 15 bases between them. The CDR3 covers 14 residues. CDR3 loop: CASSPSLASDTQYF. The CDR3, as DNA: TGCGCCAGCAGCCCTAGTCTGGCGTCGGATACGCAGTATTTT.

This clonotype has ten or more counts. The gene calls are TRBV25-1 and TRBJ2-5; D assignment may be TRBD1 or TRBD2 (5 bases each). Trimming cost V 6 bases and J 1 base, with 15 bases left between them. This CDR3 region has 15 residues. From germline, CDR1 is MGHDK and CDR2 SYGVNS. CDR3 bases: TGTGCCAGCAGCGGAACGGGGACCCGCCAAGAGACCCAGTACTTC. This sequence encodes CASSGTGTRQETQYF.